These 30 T cell receptor beta chains were all obtained from the same sample, sequenced in a study of cytomegalovirus exposure and HLA in healthy donors. This PCR relied on a set of 60 Vbeta primers and 13 Jbeta primers. Assay: immunoSEQ multiplex PCR; the TCRdb copy retains only in-frame clones and omits some. The sample holds 130,000 to 150,000 clones, 79% seen once. The sample was PBMCs. These TCRs come from a woman aged 40 to 49 in good health and CMV-seropositive.

The chain joins TRBV5-5 to TRBJ1-4; 7 bases agree with TRBD1. This CDR3 has 15 residues. Losses at the gene ends were 2 bases for V and 3 bases for J; bases not matched to a gene: 4. The germline V gene has CDR1 SGHKS and CDR2 YYEKEE (reference sequence). The CDR3 coding sequence is TGTGCCAGCAGCTTCCGGGGACAGCCTAATGAAAAACTGTTTTTT. Translating gives CASSFRGQPNEKLFF.

This clone was detected once. The CDR3 protein is CASSSRGLSYGYTF. CDR3 in DNA: TGTGCCAGCAGTTCCAGGGGATTGAGCTATGGCTACACCTTC. The chain joins TRBV28 to TRBJ1-2; D is perhaps TRBD1 (6 bases). Trimming cost V 4 bases and J 4 bases, with 13 bases left between them. There are 14 residues in the CDR3. The germline V gene has CDR1 MDHEN and CDR2 SYDVKM.

This clone appeared once. V gene TRBV7-2 combines with J gene TRBJ2-7; 10 bases match TRBD2. CDR1 and CDR2 (germline): SGHTA, FQGNSA. This CDR3 spans 15 amino acids. Unmatched junction bases numbered 7, after V lost 5 bases and J lost 3 bases. The CDR3 coding sequence is TGTGCCAGCAGCCCCGTAGCGGGGGGACTCTACGAGCAGTACTTC. The encoded protein is CASSPVAGGLYEQYF.

The rearrangement uses TRBV5-3 and TRBJ2-7; 9 bases are shared with TRBD1. TRBV5-3 is placed among ORFs of uncertain function. With 5 bases clipped from V and 6 bases from J, the junction kept 12 bases outside the gene matches. The CDR3 contains 15 residues. CDR3 sequence (DNA): TGTGCCAGAAGGAGAAGGGACAGGGTCGTTGTCGAGCAGTACTTC. It specifies CARRRRDRVVVEQYF.

This clone is a singleton in its sample. The chain's CDR3 is CASSVARGAVTDTQYF. As DNA, the CDR3 is TGCGCCAGCAGCGTAGCGCGGGGGGCAGTCACAGATACGCAGTATTTT. The rearrangement uses TRBV4-1 and TRBJ2-3, with 8 positions matching TRBD2. The CDR3 is 16 residues long. Germline V gene lookup returns CDR1 MGHRA and CDR2 YSYEKL. Trimming took 5 bases from V and 2 from J; bases not matched to a gene: 9.

Note on this clone: At one end the junction does not follow the germline gene, possibly because of a read error. This sequence joins TRBV13 and TRBJ2-1; 10 bases map to TRBD2. The germline gives CDR1 PRHDT, CDR2 FYEKMQ (reference sequence). The CDR3 runs to 15 residues. CDR3 sequence: CASRLAGGSYNEQFF. In nucleotides, the CDR3 is TGTGCCAGCAGGTTAGCGGGGGGATCCTACAATGAGCAGTTCTTC.

This clone has only a few counts. The CDR3 DNA sequence: TGTGCCAGCAGTTCACCAGGGGGGAACACTGAAGCTTTCTTT. Translating it yields CASSSPGGNTEAFF. The J gene is TRBJ1-1, the V gene TRBV7-7; 7 bases are a match to TRBD1. The V gene's germline CDR1 is SSHAT and CDR2 FNYEAQ (reference sequence). The CDR3 contains 14 residues. Germline trimming cut 6 bases from V and 1 base from J; bases unmatched to any gene: 5. The full variable domain, completed using reference TRBV7-7 and TRBJ1-1, is GAGVSQSPRYKVTKRGQDVTLRCDPISSHATLYWYQQALGQGPEFLTYFNYEAQPDKSGLPSDRFSAERPEGSISTLTIQRTEQRDSAMYRCASSSPGGNTEAFFGQGTRLTVV.

The chain carries TRBV7-6 and TRBJ2-7; 7 positions agree with TRBD1. The CDR3 is 14 residues long. Unmatched junction bases numbered 6, after V lost 1 base and J lost 6 bases. Germline loops: CDR1 SGHVS, CDR2 FNYEAQ. The CDR3 DNA sequence: TGTGCCAGCAGCTTAGAGGAGTACAGGGGCGAGCAGTACTTC. Translated, it gives CASSLEEYRGEQYF.

V gene TRBV18 combines with J gene TRBJ2-7, with D unresolved. The CDR3 spans 14 residues. Trimming shortened V by 3 bases and J by 3 bases, and 12 bases separated the two germline ends. Looked up from germline, CDR1 is KGHSH and CDR2 is LQKENI. CDR3 in DNA: TGTGCCAGCTCACCGCAGGCTCCTTACTACGAGCAGTACTTC. Protein: CASSPQAPYYEQYF.

The V gene is TRBV5-4, the J gene TRBJ1-2; the D is unclear. Trimming took off 0 bases at V and 8 bases at J, with 8 bases between the two ends. Per the germline V gene, CDR1 is SGHNT and CDR2 is YYREEE (reference sequence). This CDR3 comprises 12 residues. For the CDR3, the DNA is TGTGCCAGCAGCTTGGAGCGTACAGGCTACACCTTC. This codes for CASSLERTGYTF.

V is TRBV5-1 and J is TRBJ2-7; 8 bases fit TRBD1. This CDR3 spans 14 amino acids. The germline CDR1 and CDR2 sequences are SGHRS and YFSETQ. The V segment lost 0 bases and the J segment 4 bases; nucleotides outside the gene matches: 3. This CDR3 reads CASSLGTGQYEQYF. CDR3 nucleotides: TGCGCCAGCAGCTTGGGGACAGGGCAATACGAGCAGTACTTC. Complete variable domain (other parts from reference TRBV5-1 and TRBJ2-7): KAGVTQTPRYLIKTRGQQVTLSCSPISGHRSVSWYQQTPGQGLQFLFEYFSETQRNKGNFPGRFSGRQFSNSRSEMNVSTLELGDSALYLCASSLGTGQYEQYFGPGTRLTVT.

This clone was observed a few times. The chain carries TRBV9 and TRBJ2-3, with 7 bases identical to TRBD2. V shed 0 bases and J 1 base; nucleotides not matched to a gene: 8. The CDR3 totals 17 residues. The germline V gene has CDR1 SGDLS and CDR2 YYNGEE. The CDR3 spells CASSVVGDYSGTDTQYF. The CDR3 region has the DNA TGTGCCAGCAGCGTAGTGGGGGACTACTCAGGCACAGATACGCAGTATTTT.

CDR3 residues: CASRTGGPSETQYF. Here the CDR3 DNA reads TGTGCCAGCAGGACGGGGGGGCCATCCGAGACCCAGTACTTC. The J gene is TRBJ2-5, the V gene TRBV27; TRBD2 aligns across 8 bases. The CDR3 is 14 residues long. The V segment lost 6 bases and the J segment 5 bases; nucleotides outside the gene matches: 8. Germline-derived CDR1 and CDR2 are MNHEY and SMNVEV (reference sequence).

This chain links TRBV6-5 with TRBJ1-2, with a tentative D call TRBD1 (5 bases). This CDR3 comprises 13 residues. Germline-derived CDR1 and CDR2 are MNHEY and SVGAGI. Trimming removed 8 bases from V and 8 bases from J, with 18 bases in between. CDR3 amino acids: CASSRVHSEGYTF. In DNA form, the CDR3 reads TGTGCCAGCTCCAGGGTGCATTCGGAGGGCTACACCTTC.

The chain joins TRBV11-2 to TRBJ1-6; D remains ambiguous. Between the trimmed V and J ends, which lost 2 bases and 6 bases, there was a span of 8 bases. This CDR3 is 14 amino acids long. Germline V CDR1 and CDR2: SGHAT, FQNNGV. CDR3 residues: CASSLTVTNSPLHF. DNA for the CDR3: TGTGCCAGCAGCTTAACAGTGACTAATTCACCCCTCCACTTT. The full variable domain, completed using reference TRBV11-2 and TRBJ1-6, is EAGVAQSPRYKIIEKRQSVAFWCNPISGHATLYWYQQILGQGPKLLIQFQNNGVVDDSQLPKDRFSAERLKGVDSTLKIQPAKLEDSAVYLCASSLTVTNSPLHFGNGTRLTVT.

The chain uses TRBV2 and TRBJ1-2; a weak D match, TRBD1 (5 bases). The CDR3 is 14 residues long. Looked up from germline, CDR1 is SNHLY and CDR2 is FYNNEI. V dropped 2 bases and J dropped 2 bases, with 9 bases sitting between them. CDR3 sequence: CASSERTSNYGYTF. CDR3 nucleotides: TGTGCCAGCAGTGAAAGGACATCAAACTATGGCTACACCTTC.

This rearrangement joins TRBV12-5 to TRBJ1-2, with D possibly TRBD1 on 5 matching bases. This CDR3 has 13 residues. V was pared by 2 bases and J by 2 bases, with 6 bases between. CDR1 is LGHNT, CDR2 FRNRAP, per germline. The CDR3 spells CASGLSGNYGYTF. The CDR3 nucleotides read TGTGCTAGTGGTTTGTCAGGGAACTATGGCTACACCTTC.

The chain has TRBV12-5 and TRBJ2-2; D is uncertain. Germline V gene sequence: CDR1 LGHNT, CDR2 FRNRAP. CDR3 length: 14 residues. V gave up 0 bases and J gave up 6 bases, with 8 bases separating them. The CDR3 DNA follows: TGTGCTAGTGGTTTGGTACGGCGGTCCGGGGAGCTGTTTTTT. As protein: CASGLVRRSGELFF.

The chain carries TRBV2 and TRBJ2-2; 9 nucleotides align to TRBD2. J gave up 6 bases and V 1 base, and 3 bases lay outside the gene matches. Per the germline V gene, CDR1 is SNHLY and CDR2 is FYNNEI. CDR3 length: 15 residues. The CDR3 DNA reads TGTGCCAGCAGTGAAGGCGGGGGGGTCTCCGGGGAGCTGTTTTTT. The encoded protein is CASSEGGGVSGELFF.

The J gene is TRBJ2-1, the V gene TRBV28; TRBD2 agrees at 8 bases. Unmatched junction bases numbered 10, after V lost 6 bases and J lost 6 bases. The germline gives CDR1 MDHEN, CDR2 SYDVKM. The CDR3 sequence is 15 residues long. DNA of the CDR3: TGTGCCAGCAGGCTGACGGGGGGGCGGGGCAATGAGCAGTTCTTC. It encodes CASRLTGGRGNEQFF.

The genes are TRBV5-4 and TRBJ2-3; 12 bases are a match to TRBD2. V shed 4 bases, J shed 7 bases, and the junction held 7 bases outside the gene matches. The CDR3 runs 15 residues. Germline CDR1 is SGHNT and CDR2 is YYREEE (reference sequence). CDR3 DNA sequence: TGTGCCAGCAGCCCAGGACTAGCGGGGCGTCATACGCAGTATTTT. Amino acid sequence: CASSPGLAGRHTQYF. The whole variable domain, remainder taken from reference TRBV5-4 and TRBJ2-3, is ETGVTQSPTHLIKTRGQQVTLRCSSQSGHNTVSWYQQALGQGPQFIFQYYREEENGRGNFPPRFSGLQFPNYSSELNVNALELDDSALYLCASSPGLAGRHTQYFGPGTRLTVL.

The V gene is TRBV2, the J gene TRBJ1-6; 7 positions agree with TRBD1. CDR3 length: 14 residues. V shed 10 bases and J 7 bases; nucleotides not matched to a gene: 10. From germline, CDR1 is SNHLY and CDR2 FYNNEI. CDR3 protein: CATGQVAENSPLHF. The CDR3, as DNA: TGTGCCACCGGACAGGTCGCCGAAAATTCACCCCTCCACTTT.

The J gene is TRBJ2-5, the V gene TRBV28; the D gene is possibly TRBD2 (6 bases). The J call is uncertain, as TRBJ2-7 better fits the DNA end. The CDR3 runs 14 residues. Germline loops: CDR1 MDHEN, CDR2 SYDVKM. In nucleotides, the CDR3 is TGTGCCAGCAGTTCGTCGGGACTGAACTACGAGCAGTACTTC. It is translated as CASSSSGLNYEQYF.

This clone was counted between two and nine times. This specimen includes other DNA sequences encoding the same CDR3. This rearrangement joins TRBV5-1 to TRBJ2-5; D uncertain. Trimming stripped 5 bases from V and 4 bases from J, with 9 bases between. Germline V gene data show CDR1 as SGHRS and CDR2 as YFSETQ. The length of the CDR3 is 12 residues. As DNA, the CDR3 is TGCGCCAGCAGTCTAGTAGGAGAGACCCAGTACTTC. Amino acid sequence: CASSLVGETQYF.

The chain employs TRBV6-1 and TRBJ2-7, with 10 bases aligning to TRBD1. CDR3 length: 14 residues. Germline V gene data show CDR1 as MNHNS and CDR2 as SASEGT. Trimming cost V 6 bases and J 3 bases; bases outside gene matches: 5. This chain's CDR3 is CASRRGQGGYEQYF. CDR3 nucleotides: TGTGCCAGCAGAAGAGGACAGGGGGGCTACGAGCAGTACTTC.

As to this clone: This sequence may be a read error, since a much larger clone differs from it by one base. The J gene is TRBJ1-2, the V gene TRBV2; 9 nucleotides align to TRBD1. The V and J ends lost 8 bases and 7 bases, in that order; junction bases with no gene match: 14. Germline lookup yields CDR1 SNHLY and CDR2 FYNNEI. CDR3 size: 15 residues. CDR3 bases: TGTGCCAGCCAGTTCCCGGCGGGACAGGGTCGTGGCTACACCTTC. This sequence encodes CASQFPAGQGRGYTF.

The CDR3 sequence: CASSPRQVGVVWVQSTGETQYF. CDR3 in DNA: TGCGCCAGCAGCCCCAGACAGGTCGGGGTAGTGTGGGTTCAATCGACCGGGGAGACCCAGTACTTC. The rearrangement joins TRBV5-1 to TRBJ2-5, with D maybe TRBD1 (6 bases). The V end lost 4 bases, the J end lost 5 bases, and 39 bases lay between the germline ends. This CDR3 has 22 residues. Germline values: CDR1 SGHRS, CDR2 YFSETQ.

V usage is TRBV5-4 and J usage is TRBJ2-5, with TRBD1 matching over 9 bases. The end of the DNA fits TRBJ2-7 better, so the J call may be wrong. The CDR3 spans 14 residues. Germline V gives CDR1 SGHNT, CDR2 YYREEE (reference sequence). The DNA for the CDR3 is TGTGCCAGCAGCCCAACAGGGGGCCCCTACGAGCAGTACTTC. This sequence encodes CASSPTGGPYEQYF.

This chain links TRBV6-5 with TRBJ1-1, with a weak D call TRBD1 (5 bases). The V end lost 4 bases, the J end lost 4 bases, and 10 bases lay between the germline ends. This CDR3 region has 13 residues. CDR1 is MNHEY and CDR2 is SVGAGI in the germline V gene. Written as DNA, the CDR3 is TGTGCCAGCAGTTCCGGGGGTAGCACTGAAGCTTTCTTT. This gives the protein CASSSGGSTEAFF.

This sequence joins TRBV7-3 and TRBJ1-1; D is unresolved. The germline V gene encodes CDR1 SGHTA and CDR2 FQGTGA. Trimming took 4 bases from V and 5 from J, leaving 14 bases between them. The CDR3 runs 14 residues. The CDR3 reads CASSSGPEVTEAFF. The CDR3 coding sequence is TGTGCCAGCAGCTCCGGTCCGGAGGTGACTGAAGCTTTCTTT.